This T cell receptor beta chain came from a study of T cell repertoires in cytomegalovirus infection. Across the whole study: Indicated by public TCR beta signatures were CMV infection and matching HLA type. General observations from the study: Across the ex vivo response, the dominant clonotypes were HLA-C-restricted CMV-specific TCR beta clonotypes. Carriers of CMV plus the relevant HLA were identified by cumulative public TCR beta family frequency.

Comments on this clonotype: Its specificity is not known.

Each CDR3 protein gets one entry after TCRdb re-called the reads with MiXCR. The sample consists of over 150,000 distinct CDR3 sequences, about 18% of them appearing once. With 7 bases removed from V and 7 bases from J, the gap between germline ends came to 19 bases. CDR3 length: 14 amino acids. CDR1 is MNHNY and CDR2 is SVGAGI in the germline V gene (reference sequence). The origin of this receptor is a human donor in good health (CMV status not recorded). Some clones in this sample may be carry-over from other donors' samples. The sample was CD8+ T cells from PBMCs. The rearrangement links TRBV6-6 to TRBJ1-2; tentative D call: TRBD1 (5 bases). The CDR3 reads CASTEGTAISGYTF. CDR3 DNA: TGTGCCAGCACCGAGGGGACCGCTATAAGTGGCTACACCTTC.